This TCR beta chain was identified in a study of blood T cell repertoires in COVID-19. Background on the study: Nucleic acid was either cDNA or gDNA, and it came from T cells, B-cell-depleted T cells, or PBMCs.

Per the study methods: How many nucleated cells were present was estimated from reference gene primer amplification. Some clones are missing from TCRdb's copy, which holds only in-frame ones; the method was immunoSEQ multiplex PCR. V and J calls and clone size are copied from that table; D and trimming were computed from the DNA. This table holds roughly 240,000 clones, 75% to 90% found once. The source is a man aged 55 to 69 who had recovered from COVID-19. Sample: peripheral blood.

The CDR3 DNA reads as TGTGCCAGCAGAAGCAACTATGGCTACACCTTC. Translated: CASRSNYGYTF. V gene TRBV9 combines with J gene TRBJ1-2; D is unclear. V gave up 5 bases and J gave up 2 bases, with 4 bases separating them. This CDR3 spans 11 amino acids. The germline gives CDR1 SGDLS, CDR2 YYNGEE.